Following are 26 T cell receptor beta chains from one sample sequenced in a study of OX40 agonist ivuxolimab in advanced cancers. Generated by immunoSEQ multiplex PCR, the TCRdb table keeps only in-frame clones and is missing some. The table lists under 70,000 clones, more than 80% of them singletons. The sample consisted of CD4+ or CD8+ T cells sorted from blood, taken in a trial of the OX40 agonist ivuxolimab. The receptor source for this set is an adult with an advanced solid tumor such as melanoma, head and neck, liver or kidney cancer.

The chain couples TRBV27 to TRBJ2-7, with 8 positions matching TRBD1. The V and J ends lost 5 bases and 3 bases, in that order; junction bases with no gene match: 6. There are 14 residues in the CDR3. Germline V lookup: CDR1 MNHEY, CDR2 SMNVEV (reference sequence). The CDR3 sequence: CASSPGQDHYEQYF. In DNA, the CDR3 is TGTGCCAGCAGTCCGGGACAGGATCACTACGAGCAGTACTTC.

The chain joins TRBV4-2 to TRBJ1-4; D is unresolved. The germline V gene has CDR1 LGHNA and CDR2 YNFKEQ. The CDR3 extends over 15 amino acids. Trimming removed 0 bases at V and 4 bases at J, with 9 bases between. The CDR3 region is CASSQEMRDNEKLFF. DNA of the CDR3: TGTGCCAGCAGCCAAGAGATGCGGGATAATGAAAAACTGTTTTTT.

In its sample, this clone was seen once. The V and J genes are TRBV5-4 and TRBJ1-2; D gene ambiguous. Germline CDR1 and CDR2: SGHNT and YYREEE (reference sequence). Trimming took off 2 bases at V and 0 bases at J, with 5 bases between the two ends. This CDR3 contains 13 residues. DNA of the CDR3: TGTGCCAGCAGCTTAATAGCTAACTATGGCTACACCTTC. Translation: CASSLIANYGYTF.

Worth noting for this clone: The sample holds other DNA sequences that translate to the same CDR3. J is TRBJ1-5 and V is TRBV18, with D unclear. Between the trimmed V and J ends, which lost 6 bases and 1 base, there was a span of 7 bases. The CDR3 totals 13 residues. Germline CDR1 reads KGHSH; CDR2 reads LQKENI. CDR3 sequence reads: CASSPGSNQPQHF. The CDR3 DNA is TGTGCCAGCTCTCCGGGGAGCAATCAGCCCCAGCATTTT. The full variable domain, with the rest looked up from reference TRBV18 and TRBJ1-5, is NAGVMQNPRHLVRRRGQEARLRCSPMKGHSHVYWYRQLPEEGLKFMVYLQKENIIDESGMPKERFSAEFPKEGPSILRIQQVVRGDSAAYFCASSPGSNQPQHFGDGTRLSIL.

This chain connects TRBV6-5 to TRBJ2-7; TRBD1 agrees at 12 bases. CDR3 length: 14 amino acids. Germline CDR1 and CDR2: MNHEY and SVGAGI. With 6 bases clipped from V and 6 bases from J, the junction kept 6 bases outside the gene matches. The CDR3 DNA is TGTGCCAGCAGCTGGGACAGGGGGCAGATCGAGCAGTACTTC. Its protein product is CASSWDRGQIEQYF.

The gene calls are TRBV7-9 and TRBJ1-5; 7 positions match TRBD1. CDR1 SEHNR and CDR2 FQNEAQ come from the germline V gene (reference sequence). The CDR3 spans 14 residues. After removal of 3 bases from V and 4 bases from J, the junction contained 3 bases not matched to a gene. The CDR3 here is CASSFQGGNQPQHF. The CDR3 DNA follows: TGTGCCAGCAGCTTTCAGGGGGGGAATCAGCCCCAGCATTTT. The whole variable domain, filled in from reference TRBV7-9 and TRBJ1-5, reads DTGVSQNPRHKITKRGQNVTFRCDPISEHNRLYWYRQTLGQGPEFLTYFQNEAQLEKSRLLSDRFSAERPKGSFSTLEIQRTEQGDSAMYLCASSFQGGNQPQHFGDGTRLSIL.

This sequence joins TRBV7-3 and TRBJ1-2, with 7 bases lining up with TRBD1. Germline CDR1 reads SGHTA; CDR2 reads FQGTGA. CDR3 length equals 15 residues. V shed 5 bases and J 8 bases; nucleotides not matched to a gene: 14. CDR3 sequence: CASSPAASTGDGYTF. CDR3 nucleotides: TGTGCCAGCAGCCCCGCCGCCTCTACAGGGGACGGCTACACCTTC.

CDR3 sequence (DNA): TGCGCCAGCAGCCTCCCTTTGGGAAGCGGGATCACAGATACGCAGTATTTT. Protein sequence: CASSLPLGSGITDTQYF. J is TRBJ2-3 and V is TRBV4-1; 7 bases line up with TRBD2. CDR1 and CDR2 from the germline V gene are MGHRA and YSYEKL. The CDR3 consists of 17 residues. V lost 4 bases to trimming and J lost 2 bases; unmatched junction nucleotides: 12.

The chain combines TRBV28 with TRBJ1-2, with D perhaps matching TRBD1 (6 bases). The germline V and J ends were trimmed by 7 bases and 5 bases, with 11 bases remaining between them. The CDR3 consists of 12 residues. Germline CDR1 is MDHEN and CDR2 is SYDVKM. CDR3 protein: CASKVTGYGYTF. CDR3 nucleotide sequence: TGTGCCAGCAAAGTAACAGGGTATGGCTACACCTTC.

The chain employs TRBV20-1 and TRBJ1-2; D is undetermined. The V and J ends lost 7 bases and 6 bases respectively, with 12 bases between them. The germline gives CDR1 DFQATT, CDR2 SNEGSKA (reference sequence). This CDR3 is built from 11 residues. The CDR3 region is CSVRFRDGYTF. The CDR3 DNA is TGCAGTGTCCGATTTAGGGATGGCTACACCTTC.

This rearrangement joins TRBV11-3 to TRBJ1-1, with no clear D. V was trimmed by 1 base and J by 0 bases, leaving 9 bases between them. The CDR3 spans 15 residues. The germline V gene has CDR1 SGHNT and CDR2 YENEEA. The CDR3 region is CASSLGEEMNTEAFF. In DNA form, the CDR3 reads TGTGCCAGCAGCTTAGGAGAAGAAATGAACACTGAAGCTTTCTTT. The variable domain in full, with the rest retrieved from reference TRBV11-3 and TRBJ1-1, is EAGVVQSPRYKIIEKKQPVAFWCNPISGHNTLYWYLQNLGQGPELLIRYENEEAVDDSQLPKDRFSAERLKGVDSTLKIQPAELGDSAVYLCASSLGEEMNTEAFFGQGTRLTVV.

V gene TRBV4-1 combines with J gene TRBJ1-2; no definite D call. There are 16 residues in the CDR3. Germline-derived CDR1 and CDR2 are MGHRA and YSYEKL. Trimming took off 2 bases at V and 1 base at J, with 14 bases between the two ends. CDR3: CASSQSRVAVNYGYTF. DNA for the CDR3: TGCGCCAGCAGCCAATCTCGGGTAGCAGTTAACTATGGCTACACCTTC.

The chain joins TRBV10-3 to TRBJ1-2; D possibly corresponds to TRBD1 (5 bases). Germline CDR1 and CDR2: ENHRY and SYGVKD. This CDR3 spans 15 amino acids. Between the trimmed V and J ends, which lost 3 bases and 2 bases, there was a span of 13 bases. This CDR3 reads CAISDQGTDNYGYTF. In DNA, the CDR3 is TGTGCCATCAGTGACCAGGGTACTGACAACTATGGCTACACCTTC.

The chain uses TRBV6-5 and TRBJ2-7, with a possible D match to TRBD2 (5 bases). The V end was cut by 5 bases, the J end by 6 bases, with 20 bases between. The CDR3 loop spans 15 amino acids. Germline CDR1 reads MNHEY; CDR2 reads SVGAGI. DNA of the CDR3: TGTGCCAGCAGTGCTGATCCCGGGATTAAGGGCGAGCAGTACTTC. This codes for CASSADPGIKGEQYF.

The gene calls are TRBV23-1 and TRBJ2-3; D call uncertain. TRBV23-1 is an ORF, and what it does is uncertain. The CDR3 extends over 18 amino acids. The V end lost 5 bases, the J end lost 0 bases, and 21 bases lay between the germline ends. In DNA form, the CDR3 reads TGCGCCAGCAGTATTTGGCCCGCAGCAAACCATAGCACAGATACGCAGTATTTT. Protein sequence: CASSIWPAANHSTDTQYF.

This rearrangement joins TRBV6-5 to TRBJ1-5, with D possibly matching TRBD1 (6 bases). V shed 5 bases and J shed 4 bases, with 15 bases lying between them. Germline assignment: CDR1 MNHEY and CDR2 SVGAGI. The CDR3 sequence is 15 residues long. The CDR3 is CASSATGRGNQPQHF. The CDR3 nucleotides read TGTGCCAGCAGTGCCACAGGGAGAGGAAATCAGCCCCAGCATTTT.

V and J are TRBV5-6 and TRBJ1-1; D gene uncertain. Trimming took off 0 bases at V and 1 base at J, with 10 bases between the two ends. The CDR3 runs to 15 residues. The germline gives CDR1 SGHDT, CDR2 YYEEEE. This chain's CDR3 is CASSLVGRENTEAFF. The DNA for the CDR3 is TGTGCCAGCAGCTTGGTTGGACGGGAGAACACTGAAGCTTTCTTT.

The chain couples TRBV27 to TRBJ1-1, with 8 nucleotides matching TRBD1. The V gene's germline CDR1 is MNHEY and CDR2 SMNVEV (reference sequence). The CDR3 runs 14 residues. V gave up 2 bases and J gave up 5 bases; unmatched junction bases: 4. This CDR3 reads CASSLMGQETEAFF. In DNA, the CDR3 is TGTGCCAGCAGTTTAATGGGACAGGAGACTGAAGCTTTCTTT.

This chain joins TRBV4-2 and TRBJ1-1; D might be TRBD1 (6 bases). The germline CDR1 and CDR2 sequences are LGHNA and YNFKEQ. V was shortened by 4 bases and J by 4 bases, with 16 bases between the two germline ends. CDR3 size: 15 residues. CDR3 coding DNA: TGTGCCAGCAGCCCGACAGGTTCTAGAGGCACTGAAGCTTTCTTT. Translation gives CASSPTGSRGTEAFF.

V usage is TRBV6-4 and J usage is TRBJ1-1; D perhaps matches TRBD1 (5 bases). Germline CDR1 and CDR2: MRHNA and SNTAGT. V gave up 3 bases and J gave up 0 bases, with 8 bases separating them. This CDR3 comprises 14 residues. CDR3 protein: CASSETDMNTEAFF. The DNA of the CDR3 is TGTGCCAGCAGTGAAACGGACATGAACACTGAAGCTTTCTTT.

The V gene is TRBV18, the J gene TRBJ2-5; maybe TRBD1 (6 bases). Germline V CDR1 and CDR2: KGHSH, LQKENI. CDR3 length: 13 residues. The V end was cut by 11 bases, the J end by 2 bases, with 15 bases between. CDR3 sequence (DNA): TGTGCCGGAAGGACAGACCAACAAGAGACCCAGTACTTC. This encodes CAGRTDQQETQYF.

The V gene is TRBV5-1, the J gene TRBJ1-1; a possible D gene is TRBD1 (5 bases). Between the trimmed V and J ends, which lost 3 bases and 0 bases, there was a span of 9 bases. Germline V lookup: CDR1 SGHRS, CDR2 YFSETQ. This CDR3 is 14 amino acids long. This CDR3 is CASSSTVLNTEAFF. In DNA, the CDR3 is TGCGCCAGCAGCTCGACAGTTTTGAACACTGAAGCTTTCTTT.

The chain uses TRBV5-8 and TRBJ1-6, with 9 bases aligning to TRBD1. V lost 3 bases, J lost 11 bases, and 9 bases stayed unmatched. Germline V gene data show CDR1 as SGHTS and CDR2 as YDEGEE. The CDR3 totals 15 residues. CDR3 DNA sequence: TGTGCCAGCAGCTCTACCGGGACAGGGAGCCCACCCCTCCACTTT. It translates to CASSSTGTGSPPLHF.

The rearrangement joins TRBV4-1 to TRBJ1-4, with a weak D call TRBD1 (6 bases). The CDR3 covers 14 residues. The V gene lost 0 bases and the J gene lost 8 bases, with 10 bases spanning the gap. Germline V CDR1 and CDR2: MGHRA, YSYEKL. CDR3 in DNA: TGCGCCAGCAGCCAAGAGGGGGCAGGGGAAAAACTGTTTTTT. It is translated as CASSQEGAGEKLFF.

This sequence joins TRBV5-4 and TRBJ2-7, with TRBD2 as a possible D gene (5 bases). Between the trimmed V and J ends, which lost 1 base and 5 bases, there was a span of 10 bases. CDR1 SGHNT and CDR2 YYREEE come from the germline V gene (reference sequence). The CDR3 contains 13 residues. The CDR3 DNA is TGTGCCAGCAGCTTGACGGAGCGGAACGAGCAGTACTTC. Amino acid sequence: CASSLTERNEQYF.

In DNA form, the CDR3 reads TGTGCCAGCAGCTTAGACAACACAGATACGCAGTATTTT. Protein: CASSLDNTDTQYF. The chain links TRBV7-9 to TRBJ2-3; D remains ambiguous. The CDR3 is 13 amino acids. CDR1 is SEHNR and CDR2 is FQNEAQ in the germline V gene (reference sequence). V was pared by 1 base and J by 2 bases, with 4 bases between.